The 21 T cell receptor beta chains listed next were all sequenced from one sample in a study of T-cell memory formation after mild COVID-19 (dated by TCRdb to the early 2020s). The receptor library was made with 5' RACE. TCRdb shows the sequencer as Illumina NovaSeq 6000. TCRdb reworked the public reads: Q25 trimming with fastp, MiXCR clone assembly, productive beta chains retained. Every entry covers one CDR3 protein and lists the most common genes and DNA from its rows. Counted in this sample were 350,000 to 550,000 distinct CDR3 sequences; 18% of them appeared once. About 22% of the sample rests with the top ten. The sequenced material came from PBMCs or a T cell subset sorted from them (not recorded which). These receptors all stem from a man between 18 and 35 years old who had mild COVID-19 (a few samples of this study predate the infection). The sample titles of this study are shuffled in the database, so cell type and time point are left out; the donor was told from shared clones.

This clonotype was picked up a small number of times. The V call is TRBV2, the J call TRBJ2-6, with D perhaps being TRBD1 or TRBD2 (5 bases each). Germline loops: CDR1 SNHLY, CDR2 FYNNEI. This CDR3 spans 16 amino acids. V was trimmed by 5 bases and J by 0 bases, leaving 11 bases between them. The CDR3 coding sequence is TGTGCCAGCAGTCCGGGACGCCACTCTGGGGCCAACGTCCTGACTTTC. This gives the protein CASSPGRHSGANVLTF.

The chain couples TRBV7-8 to TRBJ2-1; TRBD2 aligns across 8 bases. CDR3 length: 16 residues. V shed 5 bases, J shed 8 bases, and the junction held 14 bases outside the gene matches. Germline loops: CDR1 SGHVS, CDR2 FQNEAQ. CDR3 bases: TGTGCCAGCAGCCCAGCCGGGGGGGGGGCCGTCGATGAGCAGTTCTTC. This encodes CASSPAGGGAVDEQFF.

The chain has TRBV5-1 and TRBJ2-5; 14 nucleotides align to TRBD2. The length of the CDR3 is 18 residues. The V gene end was trimmed by 0 bases and the J gene end by 9 bases; junction bases not matched to a gene: 13. The germline gives CDR1 SGHRS, CDR2 YFSETQ. The CDR3 loop reads CASSLEARTSGGKRSQYF. The CDR3 nucleotides read TGCGCCAGCAGCTTGGAGGCCCGGACTAGCGGGGGGAAGAGGTCCCAGTACTTC. Together with reference TRBV5-1 and TRBJ2-5, the CDR3 gives the full variable domain: KAGVTQTPRYLIKTRGQQVTLSCSPISGHRSVSWYQQTPGQGLQFLFEYFSETQRNKGNFPGRFSGRQFSNSRSEMNVSTLELGDSALYLCASSLEARTSGGKRSQYFGPGTRLLVL.

This clonotype has only a few counts. This chain joins TRBV7-9 and TRBJ1-1, with 7 bases that match TRBD1. Germline lookup yields CDR1 SEHNR and CDR2 FQNEAQ (reference sequence). The CDR3 runs to 17 residues. After removal of 2 bases from V and 0 bases from J, the junction contained 9 bases not matched to a gene. The CDR3 region is CASSLSSAGGMNTEAFF. For the CDR3, the DNA is TGTGCCAGCAGCTTATCTTCGGCAGGGGGTATGAACACTGAAGCTTTCTTT.

This clonotype turned up a few times. V usage is TRBV12-3 or TRBV12-4 and J usage is TRBJ1-1, with D hard to call. Trimming cost V 7 bases and J 0 bases, with 12 bases left between them. This CDR3 is 14 amino acids long. The CDR3: CASNLRTLNTEAFF. The CDR3 region has the DNA TGTGCCAGCAACTTGAGGACCCTGAACACTGAAGCTTTCTTT.

This clonotype showed up just a few times. The V gene is TRBV7-9, the J gene TRBJ2-3; D might be TRBD1 or TRBD2, each matching 5 bases. This CDR3 has 15 amino acids. V was cut by 7 bases and J by 0 bases, with 14 bases left in between. In germline, CDR1 is SEHNR, CDR2 FQNEAQ (reference sequence). This CDR3 reads CASTGAGASTDTQYF. The DNA of the CDR3 is TGTGCCAGCACCGGGGCCGGCGCTAGCACAGATACGCAGTATTTT. Full variable domain (remainder filled in from reference TRBV7-9 and TRBJ2-3): DTGVSQNPRHKITKRGQNVTFRCDPISEHNRLYWYRQTLGQGPEFLTYFQNEAQLEKSRLLSDRFSAERPKGSFSTLEIQRTEQGDSAMYLCASTGAGASTDTQYFGPGTRLTVL.

This clonotype was counted only a few times. The rearrangement links TRBV7-8 to TRBJ1-1; 7 positions agree with TRBD1. In germline, CDR1 is SGHVS, CDR2 FQNEAQ. This CDR3 has 15 amino acids. V trimming: 5 bases; J trimming: 5 bases; junction bases outside the gene matches: 11. The CDR3 is CASSPSRGYFTEAFF. CDR3 DNA sequence: TGTGCCAGCAGCCCCTCCAGGGGGTACTTTACTGAAGCTTTCTTT.

The CDR3 nucleotides read TGTGCCAGCAGCCAAAATAGCAGGGCTGAAAAACTGTTTTTT. Its translation: CASSQNSRAEKLFF. The chain couples TRBV3-1 to TRBJ1-4, with D tentatively TRBD1 (5 bases). Germline loops: CDR1 LGHDT, CDR2 YNNKEL (reference sequence). V shed 2 bases and J shed 7 bases, with 11 bases lying between them. This CDR3 is 14 amino acids long.

V usage is TRBV3-1 and J usage is TRBJ2-3; TRBD2 matches at 7 bases. The V gene's germline CDR1 is LGHDT and CDR2 YNNKEL (reference sequence). The trim removed 0 bases at V and 3 bases at J, leaving 6 bases unmatched. CDR3 size: 16 residues. The DNA of the CDR3 is TGTGCCAGCAGCCAAGAGGGAGGGTTTGAAACAGATACGCAGTATTTT. Encoded protein: CASSQEGGFETDTQYF.

This clonotype was observed a handful of times. The rearrangement uses TRBV3-1 and TRBJ1-1; unclear D gene. Germline CDR1 is LGHDT and CDR2 is YNNKEL (reference sequence). This CDR3 has 17 residues. Trimming took 1 base from V and 0 from J, leaving 15 bases between them. CDR3 in DNA: TGTGCCAGCAGCCAAGCGTGGGCAGGAAGAATGAACACTGAAGCTTTCTTT. Translation gives CASSQAWAGRMNTEAFF. The full variable domain, its missing parts supplied by reference TRBV3-1 and TRBJ1-1, is DTAVSQTPKYLVTQMGNDKSIKCEQNLGHDTMYWYKQDSKKFLKIMFSYNNKELIINETVPNRFSPKSPDKAHLNLHINSLELGDSAVYFCASSQAWAGRMNTEAFFGQGTRLTVV.

This clonotype turned up a few times. The chain has TRBV4-3 and TRBJ1-4, with TRBD1 as a possible D gene (6 bases). Germline lookup yields CDR1 LGHNA and CDR2 YSLEER. The ends were cut back, 4 bases at V and 6 bases at J, with 15 bases in the middle. The CDR3 has 15 amino acids. CDR3 DNA: TGCGCCAGCAGCCCCGTTGGAGGGGGGGATGAAAAACTGTTTTTT. Translating it yields CASSPVGGGDEKLFF.

The table lists this clonotype with a few counts. The chain combines TRBV5-1 with TRBJ1-1, with no clear D. CDR1 is SGHRS, CDR2 YFSETQ, per germline. CDR3 length: 14 amino acids. With 6 bases removed from V and 4 bases from J, the gap between germline ends came to 16 bases. CDR3 protein: CASNPVPSVTEAFF. CDR3 coding DNA: TGCGCCAGCAATCCGGTGCCCTCGGTCACTGAAGCTTTCTTT.

The rearrangement links TRBV28 to TRBJ2-7; D is ambiguous. This CDR3 is 13 amino acids long. V lost 2 bases, J lost 5 bases, and 10 bases lay in between. The germline V gene has CDR1 MDHEN and CDR2 SYDVKM. CDR3 in DNA: TGTGCCAGCAGTTTAGGGCAGGTCGACGAGCAGTACGTC. Translated, it gives CASSLGQVDEQYV.

This clonotype was found a few times. The junction shows a germline mismatch at one end, possibly a read error. The chain joins TRBV7-2 to TRBJ2-1; possible D gene TRBD2, 5 bases. This CDR3 has 16 amino acids. From germline, CDR1 is SGHTA and CDR2 FQGNSA. Written as DNA, the CDR3 is TGTGCCAGCAGCCTAGCTCCAGACGGCTCCTACAATGAGCAGTTCTTC. Its translation: CASSLAPDGSYNEQFF.

This clonotype was seen a few times. This sequence joins TRBV4-3 and TRBJ1-5; 8 nucleotides agree with TRBD1. CDR1 is LGHNA and CDR2 is YSLEER in the germline V gene. V lost 2 bases and J lost 7; bases outside the gene matches: 4. The CDR3 length is 14 residues. The CDR3 nucleotides are TGCGCCAGCAGCCAAAAAACAGGGGGACAGCCCCAGCATTTT. Translation gives CASSQKTGGQPQHF.

To note about this clonotype: One end of the junction varies from germline; a read error may be responsible. The chain joins TRBV11-2 to TRBJ2-5, with D possibly being TRBD1 (5 bases). The CDR3 is made up of 13 amino acids. The germline V gene has CDR1 SGHAT and CDR2 FQNNGV. CDR3 sequence (DNA): TGTGCCAGCAGCCCAGGGAACCAAGAGAACCAGTACTTC. Translating it yields CASSPGNQENQYF.

The chain combines TRBV6-2 or TRBV6-3 with TRBJ1-5, with D tentatively TRBD1 (5 bases). Germline V gives CDR1 MNHEY, CDR2 SVGEGT. Trimming pared 9 bases from V and 5 bases from J, leaving 23 bases between. The CDR3 consists of 16 residues. DNA of the CDR3: TGTGCCAGTAATTTTCGGCTAAACAGGCACGATCAGCCCCAGCATTTT. Protein product: CASNFRLNRHDQPQHF.

Comment on this clonotype: One end of the junction is discordant with germline, which a read error may explain. The J gene is TRBJ1-6, the V gene TRBV5-1; possibly TRBD1 for D (5 bases). There are 16 residues in the CDR3. Germline values: CDR1 SGHRS, CDR2 YFSETQ. The CDR3 spells CASSLAGDSYNSPLHF. CDR3 bases: TGCGCCAGCAGCTTAGCTGGGGACTCCTATAATTCACCACTCCACTTT.

This clonotype was picked up a small number of times. The CDR3 is CAIAQLTGNTIYF. The CDR3 DNA sequence: TGTGCCATCGCCCAGTTGACTGGAAACACCATATATTTT. The chain recombines TRBV10-3 with TRBJ1-3; D not certain. From germline, CDR1 is ENHRY and CDR2 SYGVKD. V was shortened by 8 bases and J by 2 bases, with 10 bases between the two germline ends. The CDR3 has 13 amino acids.

The chain is built from TRBV5-1 and TRBJ2-1, with D tentatively TRBD2 (7 bases). Per germline, CDR1 SGHRS and CDR2 YFSETQ. V was trimmed by 4 bases and J by 8 bases, leaving 16 bases between them. CDR3 length equals 14 residues. The CDR3 protein is CASSPLGGGDEQFF. The CDR3 DNA reads TGCGCCAGCAGCCCCCTGGGGGGGGGCGATGAGCAGTTCTTC.

There are a few counts of this clonotype. The chain uses TRBV2 and TRBJ2-2; possibly TRBD1 for D (5 bases). V shed 4 bases and J shed 11 bases, with 14 bases lying between them. The V gene's germline CDR1 is SNHLY and CDR2 FYNNEI. This CDR3 comprises 13 residues. The CDR3: CASSGTYDEELFF. CDR3 in DNA: TGTGCCAGCAGTGGGACATACGACGAAGAGCTGTTTTTT.